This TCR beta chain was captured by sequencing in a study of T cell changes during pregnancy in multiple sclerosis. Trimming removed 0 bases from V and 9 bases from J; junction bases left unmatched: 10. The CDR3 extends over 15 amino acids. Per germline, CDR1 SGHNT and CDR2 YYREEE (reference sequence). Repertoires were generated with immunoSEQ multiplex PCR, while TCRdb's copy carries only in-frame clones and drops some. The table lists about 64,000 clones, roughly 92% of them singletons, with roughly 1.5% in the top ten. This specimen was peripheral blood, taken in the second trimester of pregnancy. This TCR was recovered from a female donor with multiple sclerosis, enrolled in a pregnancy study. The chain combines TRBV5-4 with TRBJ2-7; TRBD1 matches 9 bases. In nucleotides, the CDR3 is TGTGCCAGCAGCTTGGGTTCGGGACAGGGTTCGTCGCAGTACTTC. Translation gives CASSLGSGQGSSQYF.